A few counts support the clone carrying this T cell receptor (beta chain). This sample is drawn from a study of cytomegalovirus exposure and HLA in healthy donors. Looking at the study overall: Earlier work reported around 110 million unique TCR beta sequences from 150 million to 200 million T cells.

Primers: 60 Vbeta forward and 13 Jbeta reverse. TCRdb keeps only in-frame clones here, not all; method: immunoSEQ multiplex PCR. The data show 150,000 to 200,000 clones, roughly 80% seen once. Trimming took off 2 bases at V and 1 base at J, with 11 bases between the two ends. The CDR3 consists of 15 residues. The germline V gene encodes CDR1 WSHSY and CDR2 SAAADI. The rearrangement links TRBV10-2 to TRBJ1-1, with D perhaps matching TRBD1 (6 bases). The sequenced sample consisted of PBMCs. This clonotype was sampled from a man aged 25-45 years in good health and CMV-seropositive. The CDR3 loop reads CASSEPGQPNTEAFF. As DNA, the CDR3 is TGCGCCAGCAGTGAGCCAGGACAGCCGAACACTGAAGCTTTCTTT.